The 20 T cell receptor beta chains listed next were all sequenced from one sample in a study of T cell responses to AZD1222 COVID-19 vaccine (dated by TCRdb to the early 2020s). The time point label of this sample denotes: baseline before first vaccination. Libraries were prepared through the immunoSEQ multiplex PCR assay. Entries here come from immuneACCESS through TCRdb and include only in-frame sequences with V and J called. Some clones fail to appear in such tables; in the studies checked, an unresolved V gene covers under half of the shortfall, and the cause of the remainder is unknown. This sample is represented by more than 90,000 clones; 87% of them were singletons. Approximately 15% of the sample is taken by the ten largest. This specimen was peripheral blood, taken on day 0 of AZD1222 vaccination. The receptors were sampled from an adult in good health.

The chain combines TRBV10-3 with TRBJ1-2; D is unresolved. The CDR3 contains 13 residues. The germline CDR1 and CDR2 sequences are ENHRY and SYGVKD. Trimming left V 3 bases short and J 4 bases short, with 9 bases between. CDR3 nucleotides: TGTGCCATCAGTGATGGTCAGCCCTATGGCTACACCTTC. It is translated as CAISDGQPYGYTF.

The rearrangement joins TRBV6-5 to TRBJ2-7; D gene uncertain. The CDR3 totals 13 residues. Germline V CDR1 and CDR2: MNHEY, SVGAGI. Trimming removed 7 bases from V and 2 bases from J, with 12 bases in between. Written as DNA, the CDR3 is TGTGCCAGCATGCCGGGTTCCACCTACGAGCAGTACTTC. Translation gives CASMPGSTYEQYF.

The rearrangement joins TRBV7-9 to TRBJ2-5; D tentatively reads TRBD1 or TRBD2 (5 bases each). This CDR3 is 14 amino acids long. Germline lookup yields CDR1 SEHNR and CDR2 FQNEAQ (reference sequence). Between the trimmed V and J ends, which lost 5 bases and 5 bases, there was a span of 15 bases. The CDR3 region has the DNA TGTGCCAGCAGCCGAGGGGCGGCACCGGAGACCCAGTACTTC. It yields the protein CASSRGAAPETQYF.

This clone was seen just once. This CDR3 reads CASSPRDRTHQPQHF. The CDR3, as DNA: TGTGCCAGCAGCCCGAGGGACAGAACCCATCAGCCCCAGCATTTT. The chain combines TRBV11-3 with TRBJ1-5; 7 bases fit TRBD1. Germline lookup yields CDR1 SGHNT and CDR2 YENEEA. The CDR3 totals 15 residues. V gave up 5 bases and J gave up 5 bases; unmatched junction bases: 9.

The chain recombines TRBV6-5 with TRBJ2-2, with a tentative D call TRBD1 (7 bases). From germline, CDR1 is MNHEY and CDR2 SVGAGI. There are 14 residues in the CDR3. With 9 bases removed from V and 3 bases from J, the gap between germline ends came to 14 bases. The CDR3 DNA reads TGTGCCAGTATGGAGGGGGCGTACACCGGGGAGCTGTTTTTT. Its protein is CASMEGAYTGELFF.

This clone was found a few times. This rearrangement joins TRBV28 to TRBJ1-2; the D is unclear. V gave up 7 bases and J gave up 7 bases, with 10 bases separating them. CDR3 size: 11 residues. Germline V lookup: CDR1 MDHEN, CDR2 SYDVKM. CDR3 sequence (DNA): TGTGCCAGCAATGTCGGGATTGGCTACACCTTC. Translation gives CASNVGIGYTF.

V gene TRBV5-6 combines with J gene TRBJ2-2, with D maybe TRBD2 (5 bases). This CDR3 has 15 amino acids. The germline V and J ends were trimmed by 0 bases and 2 bases, with 8 bases remaining between them. The V gene's germline CDR1 is SGHDT and CDR2 YYEEEE. Here the CDR3 DNA reads TGTGCCAGCAGCTTGGGGAGGAGAAACACCGGGGAGCTGTTTTTT. This gives the protein CASSLGRRNTGELFF.

The genes are TRBV14 and TRBJ2-5; 9 nucleotides match TRBD2. The CDR3 contains 16 residues. V lost 0 bases, J lost 2 bases, and 4 bases stayed unmatched. The germline V gene encodes CDR1 SGHDN and CDR2 FVKESK. The CDR3 sequence: CASSQDGTSGQETQYF. The CDR3 nucleotides read TGTGCCAGCAGCCAAGATGGCACTAGCGGGCAAGAGACCCAGTACTTC.

This CDR3 reads CASSFGVTSGNTIYF. The CDR3 bases are TGTGCCAGCAGCTTTGGGGTTACCTCTGGAAACACCATATATTTT. The rearrangement links TRBV7-2 to TRBJ1-3; D call uncertain. Trimming shortened V by 3 bases and J by 0 bases, and 9 bases separated the two germline ends. CDR1 SGHTA and CDR2 FQGNSA come from the germline V gene. The CDR3 covers 15 residues.

The gene calls are TRBV3-1 (or the pseudogene TRBV3-2) and TRBJ2-5; weak D call: TRBD1 (5 bases). CDR1 and CDR2 (germline): LGHDT, YNNKEL (reference sequence). Trimming pared 1 base from V and 4 bases from J, leaving 7 bases between. The CDR3 has 13 residues. In DNA, the CDR3 is TGTGCCAGCAGCCAAGTGGGGCCAGAGACCCAGTACTTC. Amino acid sequence: CASSQVGPETQYF.

The chain couples TRBV5-1 to TRBJ1-5; a possible D gene is TRBD1 (5 bases). The CDR3 runs 13 residues. The germline gives CDR1 SGHRS, CDR2 YFSETQ. V shed 4 bases and J shed 6 bases, with 11 bases lying between them. The CDR3 region is CASSVGGSQPQHF. CDR3 DNA sequence: TGCGCCAGCAGCGTCGGGGGGAGTCAGCCCCAGCATTTT.

The chain combines TRBV9 with TRBJ2-3; D gene unclear. CDR3 length equals 18 residues. The ends were cut back, 0 bases at V and 4 bases at J, with 21 bases in the middle. Germline V CDR1 and CDR2: SGDLS, YYNGEE. CDR3 residues: CASSVEDGPSVSPDTQYF. DNA of the CDR3: TGTGCCAGCAGCGTAGAGGACGGACCCTCAGTCAGCCCAGATACGCAGTATTTT.

The chain carries TRBV28 and TRBJ1-2; D unresolved. This CDR3 contains 12 residues. Germline lookup yields CDR1 MDHEN and CDR2 SYDVKM. V shed 1 base and J shed 2 bases, with 2 bases lying between them. In DNA form, the CDR3 reads TGTGCCAGCAGTTTATTAAACTATGGCTACACCTTC. Translated, it gives CASSLLNYGYTF.

The chain has TRBV12-3 or TRBV12-4 and TRBJ1-5; D gene ambiguous. Trimming stripped 2 bases from V and 7 bases from J, with 6 bases between. The CDR3 length is 12 residues. In DNA, the CDR3 is TGTGCCAGCAGTTTACTTGAGCAGCCCCAGCATTTT. Amino acid sequence: CASSLLEQPQHF.

J is TRBJ1-1 and V is TRBV28; D possibly corresponds to TRBD1 (5 bases). The germline V gene encodes CDR1 MDHEN and CDR2 SYDVKM. The CDR3 spans 15 residues. The ends were cut back, 1 base at V and 1 base at J, with 10 bases in the middle. The CDR3 DNA is TGTGCCAGCAGTTTATCGGGACCGCCGAACACTGAAGCTTTCTTT. This gives the protein CASSLSGPPNTEAFF.

The V gene is TRBV18, the J gene TRBJ1-1; 8 nucleotides align to TRBD1. There are 15 residues in the CDR3. Unmatched junction bases numbered 8, after V lost 3 bases and J lost 5 bases. Germline CDR1 reads KGHSH; CDR2 reads LQKENI. In nucleotides, the CDR3 is TGTGCCAGCTCACCGTACGGACAGGGCGGAACTGAAGCTTTCTTT. This gives the protein CASSPYGQGGTEAFF.

This chain links TRBV11-2 with TRBJ2-5, with TRBD2 identical over 7 bases. The CDR3 contains 13 residues. Trimming at V came to 3 bases and at J to 3 bases, leaving 1 base not matched to a gene. Germline V gene data show CDR1 as SGHAT and CDR2 as FQNNGV. The CDR3: CASSFSGKETQYF. DNA for the CDR3: TGTGCCAGCAGCTTCAGCGGGAAAGAGACCCAGTACTTC.

This clone was recorded only once. The rearrangement joins TRBV12-3 or TRBV12-4 to TRBJ2-7, with D possibly being TRBD2 (5 bases). V lost 2 bases and J 2 bases, leaving 7 bases between the germline ends. CDR3 length: 13 amino acids. CDR3 sequence reads: CASSLMRAYEQYF. The CDR3 DNA reads TGTGCCAGCAGTTTAATGCGGGCCTACGAGCAGTACTTC.

The chain links TRBV7-8 to TRBJ2-7; 8 nucleotides line up with TRBD1. In germline, CDR1 is SGHVS, CDR2 FQNEAQ. V trimming: 3 bases; J trimming: 3 bases; junction bases outside the gene matches: 7. The CDR3 has 15 residues. CDR3 DNA: TGTGCCAGCAGCTTCCGGGACAGGAACCACTACGAGCAGTACTTC. Its protein is CASSFRDRNHYEQYF.

The genes are TRBV7-9 and TRBJ1-2, with D hard to call. CDR1 is SEHNR, CDR2 FQNEAQ, per germline (reference sequence). Trimming stripped 6 bases from V and 2 bases from J, with 19 bases between. The CDR3 runs 16 residues. CDR3: CASSNGRGDDNYGYTF. The CDR3 DNA reads TGTGCCAGCAGTAATGGTCGTGGGGATGACAACTATGGCTACACCTTC.